The rows below give T cell receptor beta chains drawn from one sample of a study of blood T cell repertoires in COVID-19. Here immunoSEQ multiplex PCR was the method, and the copy in TCRdb shows in-frame clones only, minus some. Here the sample spans hundreds of thousands of clones, around 82% being singletons. The sequenced material came from peripheral blood. The receptors originated from a woman between 50 and 59 years old with acute or convalescent COVID-19. Each CDR3 is given with its conserved first and last residue. The D gene is left open where the match is weak. Clone size is stated in some rows and not others, as once, few, many or a class when expanded.

d_gene	abundance	v_gene	j_gene	CDR3nt	CDR3aa
-	-	TRBV19	TRBJ1-4	TGTGCCAGTAGTACCGCACGAGGACAGATTGAAAAACTGTTTTTT	CASSTARGQIEKLFF
-	-	TRBV2	TRBJ2-2	TGTGCCAGCAAGAGAAGTGCCCCCGGGGAGCTGTTTTTT	CASKRSAPGELFF
-	once	TRBV6-5	TRBJ1-1	TGTGCCAGCAGTCTAGTTTCGGACACTGAAGCTTTCTTT	CASSLVSDTEAFF
TRBD1	-	TRBV19	TRBJ1-3	TGTGCCAGTAGCGCTGGACAGGACTCTGGAAACACCATATATTTT	CASSAGQDSGNTIYF
TRBD1	-	TRBV18	TRBJ2-7	TGTGCCAGCTCACAACGACCCTTGGGACAGGGGTCCTACGAGCAGTACTTC	CASSQRPLGQGSYEQYF
-	-	TRBV6-5	TRBJ2-1	TGTGCCAGCAGTCCCAGTGTCTTTTTTTACAATGAGCAGTTCTTC	CASSPSVFFYNEQFF
-	-	TRBV2	TRBJ2-7	TGTGCCAGCAGGTTTGGGGCAGAGAGACCCTACGAGCAGTACTTC	CASRFGAERPYEQYF
TRBD2	-	TRBV6-5	TRBJ2-3	TGTGCCAGCAGCCGGGACTATACCACAGATACGCAGTATTTT	CASSRDYTTDTQYF
TRBD2	few	TRBV9	TRBJ2-1	TGTGCCAGCACCCCGGGGGGGGGTTACGACAATGAGCAGTTCTTC	CASTPGGGYDNEQFF
TRBD1	-	TRBV11-1	TRBJ2-7	TGTGCCAGCAGCGATCGACAGGGGTCCTACGAGCAGTACTTC	CASSDRQGSYEQYF
-	-	TRBV14	TRBJ2-7	TGTGCCAGCAGCCAAACTCTTCAGGTCAAGTACTTC	CASSQTLQVKYF
TRBD1	-	TRBV24-1	TRBJ1-2	TGTGCCACCAGTGACAGTACAGGGGCGGCTGACTACACCTTC	CATSDSTGAADYTF
-	many	TRBV2	TRBJ1-2	TGTGCCAGCAGTGAACAGGGAGGGGACTATGGCTACACCTTC	CASSEQGGDYGYTF
TRBD2	-	TRBV11-2	TRBJ2-2	TGTGCCAGCAGCTTAGTTGTCGGGAGGGCCCGGGGGGAGCTGTTTTTT	CASSLVVGRARGELFF
-	-	TRBV4-1	TRBJ1-3	TGCGCCAGCAGCCAAGTTTTGACTGCGCCTGGAAACACCATATATTTT	CASSQVLTAPGNTIYF
-	-	TRBV7-2	TRBJ2-7	TGTGCCAGCAGCTCGGACCGGGACACCGGGCAGTACTTC	CASSSDRDTGQYF
TRBD1	-	TRBV29-1	TRBJ1-1	TGCAGCGTTGAAGGCCCGAGTCAGGGGGGTACTGAAGCTTTCTTT	CSVEGPSQGGTEAFF
TRBD2	-	TRBV13	TRBJ2-7	TGTGCCAGCAGCTCGGGACTAGCGGCTTACGAGCAGTACTTC	CASSSGLAAYEQYF
TRBD2	once	TRBV5-1	TRBJ2-1	TGCGCCAGCAGCTGGGGACTAGCGGGAACAAACGAGCAGTTCTTC	CASSWGLAGTNEQFF
-	-	TRBV6-2/TRBV6-3	TRBJ1-2	TGTGCCAGCAGTTCGAAAACCTACAGGGTTCGAGAATATGGCTACACCTTC	CASSSKTYRVREYGYTF